This note documents a single T cell receptor beta chain sequence. The sample belongs to a study of technical replicates of blood from several donors. The protocol was immunoSEQ multiplex PCR, while the TCRdb copy is restricted to in-frame clones and leaves out a portion. The profile covers approximately 87,000 clones, with under 95% appearing a single time and about 0.25% taken by the ten largest. The TCR originated in a human donor in good health. Sequencing input: T cells isolated from PBMCs.

This chain's CDR3 is CASTKPTDSATNEKLFF. CDR3 in DNA: TGCGCCAGCACCAAACCGACAGATTCCGCAACTAATGAAAAACTGTTTTTT. The chain couples TRBV23-1 to TRBJ1-4, with D possibly being TRBD1 (5 bases). TRBV23-1 is reported as an ORF; its role is uncertain. The CDR3 consists of 17 residues. V was clipped by 7 bases and J by 0 bases, with 18 bases between them.